The 23 T cell receptor beta chains listed next were all sequenced from one sample in a study of cytomegalovirus exposure and HLA in healthy donors. The PCR contained 60 Vbeta and 13 Jbeta primers. TCRdb's copy holds only in-frame clones and misses some; the assay was immunoSEQ multiplex PCR. The data show 200,000 or so clones, less than 80% seen once. What was sequenced was PBMCs. The source of these receptors is a girl aged 2-10 years in good health and CMV-seronegative.

The V call is TRBV28, the J call TRBJ1-1, with D hard to call. The germline gives CDR1 MDHEN, CDR2 SYDVKM. CDR3 size: 16 residues. V lost 2 bases to trimming and J lost 5 bases, with 18 bases between them. The CDR3 spells CASSLRWGGLGTEAFF. The CDR3 bases are TGTGCCAGCAGTTTACGTTGGGGAGGGCTGGGAACTGAAGCTTTCTTT.

J is TRBJ2-7 and V is TRBV27; a possible D gene is TRBD1 (5 bases). Per the germline V gene, CDR1 is MNHEY and CDR2 is SMNVEV (reference sequence). The CDR3 loop spans 14 amino acids. V lost 3 bases and J lost 3, with 12 bases in between. The CDR3 DNA follows: TGTGCCAGCAGTTTGGGCAGGGCAGGCTACGAGCAGTACTTC. As protein: CASSLGRAGYEQYF.

The CDR3 region is CASSLAGGLRETQYF. The CDR3 DNA reads as TGTGCCAGCAGCTTGGCGGGGGGGCTGAGGGAGACCCAGTACTTC. The chain carries TRBV5-4 and TRBJ2-5, with 8 bases identical to TRBD2. V was clipped by 0 bases and J by 5 bases; unmatched bases: 6. There are 15 residues in the CDR3. Germline CDR1 and CDR2: SGHNT and YYREEE (reference sequence).

V and J are TRBV7-2 and TRBJ2-1, with TRBD1 matching over 8 bases. V lost 7 bases and J lost 1; bases outside the gene matches: 6. Germline V CDR1 and CDR2: SGHTA, FQGNSA. This CDR3 is 15 amino acids long. The CDR3 loop is CASTLGQGSYNEQFF. The CDR3 region has the DNA TGTGCCAGCACCCTCGGACAGGGTTCCTACAATGAGCAGTTCTTC.

The rearrangement joins TRBV15 to TRBJ2-1; D uncertain. V dropped 0 bases and J dropped 4 bases, with 10 bases sitting between them. CDR3 size: 15 residues. The germline CDR1 and CDR2 sequences are LNHNV and YYDKDF (reference sequence). The CDR3 DNA sequence: TGTGCCACCAGCAGAGATTCGGGTCCTTACAATGAGCAGTTCTTC. This translates into CATSRDSGPYNEQFF.

The chain has TRBV19 and TRBJ1-1; no definite D call. Germline values: CDR1 LNHDA, CDR2 SQIVND (reference sequence). The CDR3 runs to 13 residues. The V gene lost 7 bases and the J gene lost 3 bases, with 12 bases spanning the gap. CDR3 residues: CASTFLGDTEAFF. CDR3 bases: TGTGCCAGTACCTTTTTGGGCGACACTGAAGCTTTCTTT.

The chain has TRBV4-1 and TRBJ2-7; D is possibly TRBD1 (5 bases). CDR1 is MGHRA and CDR2 is YSYEKL in the germline V gene. The CDR3 covers 14 residues. The germline V and J ends were trimmed by 1 base and 2 bases, with 9 bases remaining between them. The CDR3 DNA reads TGCGCCAGCAGCCAAGTGGACAACACCTACGAGCAGTACTTC. Encoded protein: CASSQVDNTYEQYF.

The CDR3 protein is CASRRQGSNTEAFF. CDR3 bases: TGTGCCAGCAGACGACAGGGGTCGAACACTGAAGCTTTCTTT. The chain employs TRBV6-5 and TRBJ1-1; 8 bases agree with TRBD1. Trimming at V came to 6 bases and at J to 1 base, leaving 4 bases not matched to a gene. The germline CDR1 and CDR2 sequences are MNHEY and SVGAGI. CDR3 length: 14 amino acids.

The chain carries TRBV25-1 and TRBJ1-2; the match to TRBD1 covers 12 bases. CDR1 and CDR2 (germline): MGHDK, SYGVNS. With 8 bases clipped from V and 8 bases from J, the junction kept 3 bases outside the gene matches. The CDR3 contains 12 residues. The CDR3 protein is CASRGQGAGYTF. The CDR3 DNA follows: TGTGCCAGCCGGGGACAGGGGGCGGGCTACACCTTC.

The CDR3 DNA reads as TGTGCCAGCAGCTTATGGGAGGCAGGTCCCTACGAGCAGTACTTC. The encoded protein is CASSLWEAGPYEQYF. This chain connects TRBV7-9 to TRBJ2-7; tentatively, D is TRBD2 (6 bases). There are 15 residues in the CDR3. Germline V gives CDR1 SEHNR, CDR2 FQNEAQ (reference sequence). V shed 2 bases and J shed 2 bases, with 13 bases lying between them.

This clone was counted a few times. The rearrangement links TRBV6-5 to TRBJ1-6; TRBD1 agrees at 8 bases. Germline CDR1 is MNHEY and CDR2 is SVGAGI. This CDR3 is built from 15 residues. The J segment lost 9 bases and the V segment lost 4 bases, leaving 8 bases of the junction unmatched. The CDR3 protein is CASSSPPTGGSPLHF. The CDR3 bases are TGTGCCAGCAGTTCCCCCCCCACAGGGGGTTCACCCCTCCACTTT.

The rearrangement links TRBV7-8 to TRBJ2-7, with a possible D match to TRBD2 (5 bases). Germline values: CDR1 SGHVS, CDR2 FQNEAQ. The CDR3 runs 14 residues. Trimming shortened V by 3 bases and J by 1 base, and 10 bases separated the two germline ends. The CDR3 spells CASSFMEESYEQYF. CDR3 in DNA: TGTGCCAGCAGCTTCATGGAGGAGTCCTACGAGCAGTACTTC.

J is TRBJ2-1 and V is TRBV19, with D possibly being TRBD2 (5 bases). CDR1 LNHDA and CDR2 SQIVND come from the germline V gene (reference sequence). The CDR3 covers 15 residues. The V and J ends lost 3 bases and 5 bases respectively, with 14 bases between them. In DNA, the CDR3 is TGTGCCAGTAGTATCCTGGCCGGACTCCACAATGAGCAGTTCTTC. Encoded protein: CASSILAGLHNEQFF.

V and J are TRBV7-9 and TRBJ1-5; 7 bases agree with TRBD1. Looked up from germline, CDR1 is SEHNR and CDR2 is FQNEAQ (reference sequence). V lost 7 bases and J lost 4; bases outside the gene matches: 7. The CDR3 length is 14 residues. DNA for the CDR3: TGTGCCAGCACCTCCGGGACAGAGAATCAGCCCCAGCATTTT. As protein: CASTSGTENQPQHF.

The chain carries TRBV6-1 and TRBJ2-2; no clear D gene. Trimming shortened V by 3 bases and J by 4 bases, and 6 bases separated the two germline ends. The CDR3 covers 13 residues. Germline CDR1 MNHNS, CDR2 SASEGT. The CDR3 protein is CASSDSSTGELFF. The CDR3 coding sequence is TGTGCCAGCAGTGATAGTTCCACCGGGGAGCTGTTTTTT.

This clone was seen once. This chain connects TRBV6-5 to TRBJ1-2, with 9 bases lining up with TRBD1. Germline lookup yields CDR1 MNHEY and CDR2 SVGAGI. There are 13 residues in the CDR3. Germline trimming cut 8 bases from V and 10 bases from J; bases unmatched to any gene: 11. The CDR3 region has the DNA TGTGCCAGCGGCACCGGGACAGGGATGACCTACACCTTC. Amino acid sequence: CASGTGTGMTYTF.

The J gene is TRBJ1-3, the V gene TRBV5-1, with a tentative D call TRBD1 (5 bases). Germline loops: CDR1 SGHRS, CDR2 YFSETQ. This CDR3 spans 16 amino acids. Trimming stripped 4 bases from V and 3 bases from J, with 17 bases between. The chain's CDR3 is CASSQSQGRGGNTIYF. CDR3 nucleotides: TGCGCCAGCAGCCAAAGCCAGGGTCGTGGTGGAAACACCATATATTTT. The full variable domain, in which reference TRBV5-1 and TRBJ1-3 provide the parts outside the CDR3, is KAGVTQTPRYLIKTRGQQVTLSCSPISGHRSVSWYQQTPGQGLQFLFEYFSETQRNKGNFPGRFSGRQFSNSRSEMNVSTLELGDSALYLCASSQSQGRGGNTIYFGEGSWLTVV.

The chain recombines TRBV10-3 with TRBJ2-3, with 8 bases that match TRBD2. The J segment lost 4 bases and the V segment lost 3 bases, leaving 9 bases of the junction unmatched. The CDR3 sequence is 16 residues long. Germline V lookup: CDR1 ENHRY, CDR2 SYGVKD. The CDR3 DNA reads as TGTGCCATCAGTGAAGGTCGGGGGGGAGAGGCAGATACGCAGTATTTT. Amino acid sequence: CAISEGRGGEADTQYF.

The V and J genes are TRBV6-5 and TRBJ1-1; D is possibly TRBD1 (6 bases). Germline V CDR1 and CDR2: MNHEY, SVGAGI. The V gene lost 0 bases and the J gene lost 5 bases, with 10 bases spanning the gap. This CDR3 comprises 14 residues. For the CDR3, the DNA is TGTGCCAGCAGTTACTCGATAGGGGGAACTGAAGCTTTCTTT. Translated: CASSYSIGGTEAFF.

V gene TRBV9 combines with J gene TRBJ2-1, with 11 positions matching TRBD2. Germline-derived CDR1 and CDR2 are SGDLS and YYNGEE. J lost 8 bases, V lost 4 bases, and 8 bases had no gene match. This CDR3 comprises 15 residues. The CDR3 loop reads CASSPTSGSMDEQFF. For the CDR3, the DNA is TGTGCCAGCAGCCCTACTAGCGGGAGTATGGATGAGCAGTTCTTC. Drawing the rest from reference TRBV9 and TRBJ2-1, the complete variable domain is DSGVTQTPKHLITATGQRVTLRCSPRSGDLSVYWYQQSLDQGLQFLIQYYNGEERAKGNILERFSAQQFPDLHSELNLSSLELGDSALYFCASSPTSGSMDEQFFGPGTRLTVL.

This clone was found once. This chain uses TRBV5-6 with TRBJ1-5; D may be TRBD1 (5 bases). V was cut by 0 bases and J by 0 bases, with 13 bases left in between. CDR1 is SGHDT, CDR2 YYEEEE, per germline. This CDR3 has 17 amino acids. As DNA, the CDR3 is TGTGCCAGCAGCTTGGCAAGTGGGGGGTATAGCAATCAGCCCCAGCATTTT. Translated: CASSLASGGYSNQPQHF.

This clone showed up just a few times. The rearrangement uses TRBV7-2 and TRBJ1-5; a possible D gene is TRBD1 (5 bases). Germline V gene sequence: CDR1 SGHTA, CDR2 FQGNSA. This CDR3 spans 18 amino acids. V shed 5 bases and J shed 1 base, with 21 bases lying between them. Written as DNA, the CDR3 is TGTGCCAGCAGCCATGGGGCTGGGAGGCCTAGGAGCAATCAGCCCCAGCATTTT. Amino acid sequence: CASSHGAGRPRSNQPQHF.

This clone was found a few times. The V call is TRBV5-4, the J call TRBJ2-3, with D possibly matching TRBD2 (6 bases). CDR3 length: 17 residues. Trimming cost V 0 bases and J 2 bases, with 16 bases left between them. Germline CDR1 is SGHNT and CDR2 is YYREEE (reference sequence). CDR3 sequence: CASSLAGRRADTDTQYF. The CDR3 DNA reads as TGTGCCAGCAGCTTGGCGGGGCGGAGGGCAGACACAGATACGCAGTATTTT.